Listed below are T cell receptor beta chains from one sample, sequenced in a study of CD8+CD57+ T cells in acquired aplastic anemia. TCRdb ran MiXCR on the reads and lists one entry per CDR3 protein. The sample lists about 220,000 distinct CDR3 sequences, around 43% occurring once. The specimen sequenced was sorted CD4+, CD8+, or CD8+CD57+ T cells (not recorded which) from PBMCs. The receptors stem from a human donor with aplastic anemia. Each CDR3 is given with its conserved first and last residue. Fields, in order: V gene, J gene, D gene, CDR3 protein. A D gene is named only where the DNA matches it firmly.

TRBV27,TRBJ1-5,NA,CASGEWGNQPQHF
TRBV13,TRBJ2-3,TRBD2,CASSLFSGGDTDTQYF
TRBV15,TRBJ1-4,NA,CATSTGATNEKLFF
TRBV30,TRBJ1-1,NA,CAERENTEAFF
TRBV6-1,TRBJ2-7,TRBD1,CASMNPGQGSYEQYF
TRBV20-1,TRBJ2-7,TRBD2,CSASGWTSGGSSYEQYF
TRBV9,TRBJ2-1,TRBD2,CASSVTGGGYNEQFF
TRBV9,NA,TRBD1,CASSPHLEQGACREQFF
TRBV20-1,TRBJ1-6,TRBD1,CSAKGTEDSPLHF
TRBV7-9,TRBJ1-2,TRBD1,CASSLATGVHGYTF
TRBV4-2,TRBJ1-1,TRBD1,CASSQAKTGGTEAFF
TRBV7-9,TRBJ1-2,NA,CASSLGDSAGGGYTF
TRBV2,TRBJ1-2,NA,CASVTADYGYTF
TRBV28,TRBJ2-3,NA,CASISESTDTQYF
TRBV20-1,TRBJ1-3,NA,CSARDRYGGFSGNTIYF
TRBV7-9,TRBJ2-3,NA,CASSTPRLTDTQYF
TRBV20-1,TRBJ2-5,TRBD1,CSARAGTGGHQETQYF
TRBV15,TRBJ1-1,TRBD1,CAASRGTGRWTEAFF
TRBV29-1,TRBJ1-2,TRBD1,CSVADRGGGSYTF
TRBV7-2,TRBJ2-3,TRBD2,CASSPDGGGTDTQYF
TRBV20-1,TRBJ2-3,TRBD2,CSARDLARGALTDTQYF
TRBV7-3,TRBJ2-2,TRBD2,CASSHGLAGGSGTGELFF
TRBV20-1,TRBJ2-5,NA,CSARGGDRRETQYF
TRBV6-5,TRBJ2-1,TRBD2,CASSYGAAGGPYEQFF
TRBV20-1,TRBJ1-1,TRBD1,CSARPTGVTEAFF
TRBV6-5,TRBJ1-6,NA,CASRGTLDPLHF
TRBV11-2,TRBJ1-2,TRBD1,CASSRRQGLGYGYTF
TRBV6-1,TRBJ2-5,TRBD2,CASSEVASGSRNQETQYF
TRBV7-8,TRBJ2-3,TRBD1,CASSSGQANTDTQYF
TRBV20-1,TRBJ2-7,TRBD1,CSARDSRTGTYEQYF
TRBV7-6,TRBJ1-1,TRBD1,CASSLGTGTMNTEAFF
TRBV7-8,TRBJ1-2,NA,CASSLGTDPNYGYTF
TRBV2,TRBJ1-1,NA,CASSLPGRSAEAFF
TRBV12-5,TRBJ2-7,NA,CASGDSDWYEQYF
TRBV19,TRBJ2-7,NA,CASSTKTGEGEQYF
TRBV7-6,TRBJ2-3,NA,CASSLGSRTDTQYF
TRBV2,TRBJ2-7,NA,CASSEISGASYEQYF
TRBV12-3/TRBV12-4,TRBJ1-2,TRBD1,CASSTTGTGVTGYTF
TRBV10-3,TRBJ2-7,TRBD2,CAISSSGGAHEQYF
TRBV30,TRBJ1-5,NA,CAWSTVETQPQHF
TRBV5-1,TRBJ2-1,NA,CASRQTGGIYNEQFF
TRBV15,TRBJ2-3,TRBD1,CASSYTATGFSTDTQYF
TRBV19,TRBJ2-1,NA,CASGLINEQFF
TRBV4-3,TRBJ1-2,NA,CASSQDSTEHRHYGYTF
TRBV5-6,TRBJ1-1,TRBD1,CASSLGGQLNTEAFF
TRBV15,TRBJ2-3,NA,CATSRDLSGAITDTQYF
TRBV10-2,TRBJ1-5,NA,CASTSWGRQPQHF
TRBV6-5,TRBJ1-1,NA,CASSKGQGDTGAFF
TRBV6-1,TRBJ2-7,TRBD1,CAAGTGKWTGYEQYF
TRBV7-8,TRBJ2-1,NA,CASSPERGGWVFNEQFF
TRBV7-3,TRBJ2-3,NA,CASSLRTGGDTDTQYF
TRBV7-6,TRBJ2-1,TRBD2,CASSLAPRTSGGESYNEQFF
TRBV19,TRBJ2-1,NA,CASSTYNEQFF
TRBV9,TRBJ2-1,TRBD1,CASSPGGTGSRDEQFF
TRBV14,TRBJ2-5,TRBD1,CASSPIPGQGTETQYF
TRBV7-4,TRBJ1-5,NA,CASSLGCRQPQHF
TRBV24-1,TRBJ1-5,TRBD1,CDTGTGFQPQHF
TRBV2,TRBJ2-7,NA,CASSVRVDEQYF